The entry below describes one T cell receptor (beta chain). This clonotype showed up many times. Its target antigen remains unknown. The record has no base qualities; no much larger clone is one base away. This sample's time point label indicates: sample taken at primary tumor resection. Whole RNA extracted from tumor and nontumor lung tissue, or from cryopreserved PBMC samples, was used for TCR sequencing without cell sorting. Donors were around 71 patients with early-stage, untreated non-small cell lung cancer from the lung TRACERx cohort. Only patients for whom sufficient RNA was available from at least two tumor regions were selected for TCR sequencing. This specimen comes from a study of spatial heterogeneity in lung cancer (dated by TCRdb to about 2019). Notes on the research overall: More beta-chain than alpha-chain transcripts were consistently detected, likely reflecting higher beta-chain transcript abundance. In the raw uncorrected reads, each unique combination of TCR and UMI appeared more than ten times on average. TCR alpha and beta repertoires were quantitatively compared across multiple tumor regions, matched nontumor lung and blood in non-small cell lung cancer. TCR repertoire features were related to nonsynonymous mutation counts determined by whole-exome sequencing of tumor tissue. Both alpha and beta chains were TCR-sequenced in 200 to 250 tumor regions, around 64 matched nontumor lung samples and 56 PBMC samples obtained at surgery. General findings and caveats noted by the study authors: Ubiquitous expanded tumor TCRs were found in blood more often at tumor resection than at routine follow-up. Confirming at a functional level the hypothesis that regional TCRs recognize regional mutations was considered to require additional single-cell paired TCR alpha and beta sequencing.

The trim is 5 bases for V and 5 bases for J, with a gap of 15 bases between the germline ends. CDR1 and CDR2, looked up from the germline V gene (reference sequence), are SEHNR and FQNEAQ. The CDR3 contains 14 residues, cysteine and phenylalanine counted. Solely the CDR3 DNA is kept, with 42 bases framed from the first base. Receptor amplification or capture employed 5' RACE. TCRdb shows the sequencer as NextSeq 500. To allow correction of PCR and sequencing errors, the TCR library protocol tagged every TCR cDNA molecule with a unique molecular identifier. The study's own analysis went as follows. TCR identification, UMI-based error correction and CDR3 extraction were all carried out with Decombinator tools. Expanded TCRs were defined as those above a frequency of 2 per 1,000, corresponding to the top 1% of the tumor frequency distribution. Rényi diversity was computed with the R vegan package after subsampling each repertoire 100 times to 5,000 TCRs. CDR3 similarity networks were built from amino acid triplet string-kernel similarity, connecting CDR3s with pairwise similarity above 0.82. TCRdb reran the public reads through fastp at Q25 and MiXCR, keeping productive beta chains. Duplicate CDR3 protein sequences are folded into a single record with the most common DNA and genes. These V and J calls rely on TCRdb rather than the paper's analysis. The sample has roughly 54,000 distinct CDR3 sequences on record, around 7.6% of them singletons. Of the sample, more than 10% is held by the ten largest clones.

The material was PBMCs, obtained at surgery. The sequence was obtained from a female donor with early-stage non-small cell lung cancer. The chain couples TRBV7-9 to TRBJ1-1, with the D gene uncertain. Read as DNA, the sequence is TGTGCCAGCAGCGAAAGGGCAATAGGGACTGAAGCTTTCTTT. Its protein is CASSERAIGTEAFF.